The 10 T cell receptor beta chains below all came from one sample that was sequenced in a study of blood T cell repertoires in COVID-19. This table comes from immunoSEQ multiplex PCR, and its TCRdb copy is limited to in-frame clones, with some not included. The top ten hold about 1.5% of the sample, which has 130,000 or so clones, about 86% seen once. The sequenced sample was peripheral blood. The receptors derive from a woman aged 60-70 years with acute or convalescent COVID-19.

V and J are TRBV6-5 and TRBJ2-2; 11 nucleotides line up with TRBD1. The CDR3 consists of 16 residues. The V gene's germline CDR1 is MNHEY and CDR2 SVGAGI. V gave up 1 base and J gave up 7 bases; unmatched junction bases: 5. CDR3 DNA: TGTGCCAGCAGTTACTGGACAGGGGGCAGTGGCGGGGAGCTGTTTTTT. It specifies CASSYWTGGSGGELFF.

The gene calls are TRBV19 and TRBJ2-1, with a tentative D call TRBD2 (5 bases). With 7 bases removed from V and 7 bases from J, the gap between germline ends came to 14 bases. The CDR3 has 13 amino acids. Germline V gives CDR1 LNHDA, CDR2 SQIVND (reference sequence). Here the CDR3 DNA reads TGTGCCAGTAATCGGGTTCGCGGGAATGAGCAGTTCTTC. Its protein product is CASNRVRGNEQFF.

The V call is TRBV27, the J call TRBJ1-5, with D hard to call. V was shortened by 2 bases and J by 15 bases, with 20 bases between the two germline ends. The CDR3 runs 14 residues. CDR1 and CDR2 (germline): MNHEY, SMNVEV (reference sequence). The CDR3 spells CASSLEQHQSSWHF. As DNA, the CDR3 is TGTGCCAGCAGTTTAGAACAGCACCAGTCATCTTGGCATTTT.

V and J are TRBV7-2 and TRBJ1-2; tentatively, D is TRBD1 (6 bases). Germline assignment: CDR1 SGHTA and CDR2 FQGNSA. The CDR3 extends over 12 amino acids. V dropped 4 bases and J dropped 5 bases, with 8 bases sitting between them. CDR3 nucleotide sequence: TGTGCCAGCAGCTCACAGGGTTATGGCTACACCTTC. This sequence encodes CASSSQGYGYTF. The whole variable domain, filled in from reference TRBV7-2 and TRBJ1-2, reads GAGVSQSPSNKVTEKGKDVELRCDPISGHTALYWYRQSLGQGLEFLIYFQGNSAPDKSGLPSDRFSAERTGGSVSTLTIQRTQQEDSAVYLCASSSQGYGYTFGSGTRLTVV.

The chain is built from TRBV7-9 and TRBJ1-5; the match to TRBD1 covers 7 bases. Trimming at V came to 5 bases and at J to 8 bases, leaving 12 bases not matched to a gene. Germline assignment: CDR1 SEHNR and CDR2 FQNEAQ (reference sequence). The CDR3 extends over 15 amino acids. CDR3 sequence reads: CASSPGQTPAEPQHF. CDR3 in DNA: TGTGCCAGCAGCCCGGGACAGACCCCCGCCGAGCCCCAGCATTTT. The full variable domain, completed using reference TRBV7-9 and TRBJ1-5, is DTGVSQNPRHKITKRGQNVTFRCDPISEHNRLYWYRQTLGQGPEFLTYFQNEAQLEKSRLLSDRFSAERPKGSFSTLEIQRTEQGDSAMYLCASSPGQTPAEPQHFGDGTRLSIL.

Comment on this clone: Other DNA sequences in the same sample also yield this CDR3. The gene calls are TRBV19 and TRBJ1-5; 10 bases match TRBD1. CDR1 is LNHDA and CDR2 is SQIVND in the germline V gene (reference sequence). The CDR3 has 15 residues. J gave up 2 bases and V 3 bases, and 1 base lay outside the gene matches. DNA for the CDR3: TGTGCCAGTAGTATCGGGACAGGGGGCAATCAGCCCCAGCATTTT. Amino acids: CASSIGTGGNQPQHF. Complete variable domain (other parts from reference TRBV19 and TRBJ1-5): DGGITQSPKYLFRKEGQNVTLSCEQNLNHDAMYWYRQDPGQGLRLIYYSQIVNDFQKGDIAEGYSVSREKKESFPLTVTSAQKNPTAFYLCASSIGTGGNQPQHFGDGTRLSIL.

This rearrangement joins TRBV5-1 to TRBJ2-5; TRBD2 matches 10 bases. The V gene's germline CDR1 is SGHRS and CDR2 YFSETQ. The CDR3 consists of 16 residues. V shed 4 bases and J 4 bases; nucleotides not matched to a gene: 10. CDR3 amino acids: CASSVIGTSAGETQYF. CDR3 nucleotide sequence: TGCGCCAGCAGCGTGATTGGGACTAGCGCGGGAGAGACCCAGTACTTC.

The chain joins TRBV5-1 to TRBJ1-3, with a possible D match to TRBD1 (6 bases). The CDR3 has 15 amino acids. Germline lookup yields CDR1 SGHRS and CDR2 YFSETQ. Trimming stripped 5 bases from V and 0 bases from J, with 12 bases between. The CDR3 region is CASSLGQYSGNTIYF. The DNA for the CDR3 is TGCGCCAGCAGTCTCGGACAGTACTCTGGAAACACCATATATTTT.

The V gene is TRBV7-2, the J gene TRBJ1-2; 7 nucleotides line up with TRBD1. The CDR3 runs to 14 residues. Germline loops: CDR1 SGHTA, CDR2 FQGNSA. Losses at the gene ends were 1 base for V and 9 bases for J; bases not matched to a gene: 8. The CDR3 here is CASSLVKQGNSYTF. The CDR3 DNA reads TGTGCCAGCAGCTTAGTTAAACAGGGGAATAGCTACACCTTC. Drawing the rest from reference TRBV7-2 and TRBJ1-2, the complete variable domain is GAGVSQSPSNKVTEKGKDVELRCDPISGHTALYWYRQSLGQGLEFLIYFQGNSAPDKSGLPSDRFSAERTGGSVSTLTIQRTQQEDSAVYLCASSLVKQGNSYTFGSGTRLTVV.

V usage is TRBV5-1 and J usage is TRBJ2-2; 11 bases fit TRBD2. This CDR3 spans 16 amino acids. V shed 2 bases and J 1 base; nucleotides not matched to a gene: 1. Germline CDR1 is SGHRS and CDR2 is YFSETQ. The CDR3 sequence: CASSFTSGGNTGELFF. Written as DNA, the CDR3 is TGCGCCAGCAGCTTTACTAGCGGGGGGAACACCGGGGAGCTGTTTTTT. The variable domain in full, with the rest retrieved from reference TRBV5-1 and TRBJ2-2, is KAGVTQTPRYLIKTRGQQVTLSCSPISGHRSVSWYQQTPGQGLQFLFEYFSETQRNKGNFPGRFSGRQFSNSRSEMNVSTLELGDSALYLCASSFTSGGNTGELFFGEGSRLTVL.